The TCR beta chain under discussion was sequenced for a study of T cell changes during pregnancy in multiple sclerosis. V was pared by 8 bases and J by 0 bases, with 4 bases of the junction left unmatched. There are 14 residues in the CDR3. Germline loops: CDR1 SGHVS, CDR2 FNYEAQ. The protocol was immunoSEQ multiplex PCR, while the TCRdb copy is restricted to in-frame clones and leaves out a portion. The data show around 33,000 clones, around 90% seen once. V usage is TRBV7-6 and J usage is TRBJ2-7; 10 bases map to TRBD2. This specimen consisted of CD8+ T cells from peripheral blood mononuclear cells, obtained in the third trimester of pregnancy. The source is a female donor with multiple sclerosis, enrolled in a pregnancy study. CDR3 coding DNA: TGTGCCAGCTCTGCTAGCGGGAGCTCCTACGAGCAGTACTTC. Amino acid sequence: CASSASGSSYEQYF.